The 23 T cell receptor beta chains below all came from one sample that was sequenced in a study of blood T cell repertoires in COVID-19. Measured with immunoSEQ multiplex PCR; TCRdb has only the in-frame clones, and not every one. The profile shows around 130,000 clones, 65% to 90% of them singletons. The sequenced sample was peripheral blood. These receptors all stem from a human donor in a cohort sampled during active COVID-19.

The chain links TRBV5-4 to TRBJ2-7, with unresolved D. Germline V gene sequence: CDR1 SGHNT, CDR2 YYREEE (reference sequence). Trimming cost V 0 bases and J 7 bases, with 11 bases left between them. This CDR3 is 13 amino acids long. This CDR3 is CASSLEMVREQYF. CDR3 nucleotides: TGTGCCAGCAGCTTGGAGATGGTCCGGGAGCAGTACTTC.

The chain links TRBV12-3 or TRBV12-4 to TRBJ1-5; 7 bases are a match to TRBD1. CDR3 size: 13 residues. After removal of 5 bases from V and 4 bases from J, the junction contained 2 bases not matched to a gene. CDR3 nucleotide sequence: TGTGCCAGCAGTGACAGGGATAATCAGCCCCAGCATTTT. Encoded protein: CASSDRDNQPQHF.

This clone has a single count. The CDR3 DNA reads TGTGCCAGCAGCTTAACCGGGTCGGGGGGCTTTCAGCCCCAGCATTTT. Residues: CASSLTGSGGFQPQHF. This chain joins TRBV11-2 and TRBJ1-5; a weak D match, TRBD1 (6 bases). The CDR3 contains 16 residues. Trimming shortened V by 2 bases and J by 6 bases, and 17 bases separated the two germline ends. In germline, CDR1 is SGHAT, CDR2 FQNNGV.

The J gene is TRBJ2-3, the V gene TRBV10-3; D uncertain. Trimming left V 0 bases short and J 6 bases short, with 4 bases between. CDR1 is ENHRY and CDR2 is SYGVKD in the germline V gene. This CDR3 contains 12 residues. The CDR3 DNA follows: TGTGCCATCAGTGAGTCGTATGATACGCAGTATTTT. It codes for CAISESYDTQYF.

V gene TRBV4-1 combines with J gene TRBJ2-5, with 8 bases aligning to TRBD2. The CDR3 has 15 residues. With 3 bases clipped from V and 2 bases from J, the junction kept 5 bases outside the gene matches. The germline gives CDR1 MGHRA, CDR2 YSYEKL. The chain's CDR3 is CASSQLAGTQETQYF. DNA for the CDR3: TGCGCCAGCAGCCAGCTAGCGGGTACACAAGAGACCCAGTACTTC.

This clone was seen once. This chain links TRBV3-1 (or the pseudogene TRBV3-2) with TRBJ1-1; TRBD1 aligns across 10 bases. Germline CDR1 reads LGHDT; CDR2 reads YNNKEL (reference sequence). This CDR3 is 14 amino acids long. J was trimmed by 5 bases and V by 3 bases; bases with no gene match: 3. This CDR3 is CASSQGQGRTEAFF. The CDR3 DNA follows: TGTGCCAGCAGCCAGGGACAGGGGAGGACTGAAGCTTTCTTT.

V is TRBV6-5 and J is TRBJ2-7; D remains unclear. Germline CDR1 and CDR2: MNHEY and SVGAGI. The CDR3 runs to 13 residues. V was clipped by 8 bases and J by 3 bases, with 14 bases between them. The CDR3 coding sequence is TGTGCCAGCTTCAACCAGGCAAACTACGAGCAGTACTTC. Translating it yields CASFNQANYEQYF.

The chain recombines TRBV27 with TRBJ1-1; a weak D match, TRBD1 (5 bases). Trimming cost V 8 bases and J 8 bases, with 15 bases left between them. The CDR3 has 12 residues. In germline, CDR1 is MNHEY, CDR2 SMNVEV (reference sequence). The CDR3 loop reads CASGRAGAEAFF. CDR3 nucleotide sequence: TGTGCCAGCGGGAGGGCTGGGGCGGAAGCTTTCTTT.

The rearrangement joins TRBV14 to TRBJ2-7, with D maybe TRBD1 (6 bases). The germline V gene encodes CDR1 SGHDN and CDR2 FVKESK. This CDR3 has 14 residues. Trimming shortened V by 0 bases and J by 2 bases, and 8 bases separated the two germline ends. As DNA, the CDR3 is TGTGCCAGCAGCCAAGATTGGACAGCCTACGAGCAGTACTTC. This sequence encodes CASSQDWTAYEQYF.

This sequence joins TRBV7-2 and TRBJ2-7, with TRBD1 matching over 7 bases. CDR3 length: 15 amino acids. The germline gives CDR1 SGHTA, CDR2 FQGNSA. V was pared by 8 bases and J by 6 bases, with 16 bases of the junction left unmatched. The CDR3 nucleotides read TGTGCCAGCTCACGACAGGGAAGCTCCTACGGCGAGCAGTACTTC. Its protein is CASSRQGSSYGEQYF.

With regard to this clone: Other DNA sequences within the sample encode an identical CDR3. The chain employs TRBV7-9 and TRBJ2-3; D is undetermined. CDR1 is SEHNR and CDR2 is FQNEAQ in the germline V gene (reference sequence). Trimming stripped 5 bases from V and 0 bases from J, with 9 bases between. The CDR3 totals 14 residues. CDR3 residues: CASSPRGSTDTQYF. CDR3 in DNA: TGTGCCAGCAGCCCACGTGGCAGCACAGATACGCAGTATTTT.

The rearrangement joins TRBV5-8 to TRBJ1-2, with TRBD1 matching over 7 bases. CDR3 size: 14 residues. V lost 4 bases, J lost 7 bases, and 10 bases stayed unmatched. Germline V gene sequence: CDR1 SGHTS, CDR2 YDEGEE. The CDR3 nucleotides are TGTGCCAGCAGCCTCTGGACAGGTGGTAGTGGCTACACCTTC. Protein sequence: CASSLWTGGSGYTF.

The chain joins TRBV5-1 to TRBJ1-2; no reliable D call. The CDR3 has 16 amino acids. The germline V gene encodes CDR1 SGHRS and CDR2 YFSETQ. The ends were cut back, 1 base at V and 0 bases at J, with 13 bases in the middle. CDR3 nucleotide sequence: TGCGCCAGCAGCTTGTTACCGGGTCTAGCTAACTATGGCTACACCTTC. Translated: CASSLLPGLANYGYTF.

The chain has TRBV11-3 and TRBJ2-2, with D possibly matching TRBD1 (6 bases). Trimming pared 5 bases from V and 12 bases from J, leaving 13 bases between. Germline CDR1 and CDR2: SGHNT and YENEEA. CDR3 length: 12 residues. CDR3 amino acids: CASSPVGGKLFF. The CDR3 bases are TGTGCCAGCAGCCCAGTTGGGGGCAAGCTGTTTTTT.

J is TRBJ1-6 and V is TRBV7-6; TRBD1 is a possible D gene (5 bases). Germline lookup yields CDR1 SGHVS and CDR2 FNYEAQ. Deletions cut 5 bases from V and 10 bases from J, with 18 bases between. The CDR3 is made up of 15 amino acids. Written as DNA, the CDR3 is TGTGCCAGCAGCCCCGGGAGGCAGGGTGGCTCACCCCTCCACTTT. Protein product: CASSPGRQGGSPLHF.

The V gene is TRBV19, the J gene TRBJ2-5; 7 nucleotides agree with TRBD2. V shed 4 bases, J shed 1 base, and the junction held 3 bases outside the gene matches. CDR1 LNHDA and CDR2 SQIVND come from the germline V gene (reference sequence). There are 14 residues in the CDR3. The CDR3 nucleotides are TGTGCCAGTAGTAAACTAGCGTTCCAAGAGACCCAGTACTTC. It translates to CASSKLAFQETQYF.

The chain uses TRBV3-1 (or the pseudogene TRBV3-2) and TRBJ2-2; possibly TRBD2 for D (6 bases). V was shortened by 1 base and J by 1 base, with 10 bases between the two germline ends. Germline V gene sequence: CDR1 LGHDT, CDR2 YNNKEL (reference sequence). The CDR3 has 16 residues. The CDR3 loop reads CASSQAYGRNTGELFF. Here the CDR3 DNA reads TGTGCCAGCAGCCAAGCATACGGGAGGAACACCGGGGAGCTGTTTTTT.

The V gene is TRBV19, the J gene TRBJ1-3; D is uncertain. CDR1 is LNHDA, CDR2 SQIVND, per germline (reference sequence). V lost 2 bases and J lost 4, with 18 bases in between. This CDR3 has 17 amino acids. The DNA of the CDR3 is TGTGCCAGTAGTATACCTGGGCCTGGCGAAAACGGAAACACCATATATTTT. Translated, it gives CASSIPGPGENGNTIYF.

The rearrangement links TRBV7-9 to TRBJ2-7, with a possible D match to TRBD2 (7 bases). V gave up 1 base and J gave up 7 bases, with 14 bases separating them. The CDR3 runs 14 residues. Germline CDR1 reads SEHNR; CDR2 reads FQNEAQ (reference sequence). CDR3 region: CASSLETGRGEQYF. CDR3 sequence (DNA): TGTGCCAGCAGCTTAGAAACAGGGCGGGGGGAGCAGTACTTC.

The chain employs TRBV15 and TRBJ2-3; TRBD2 aligns across 11 bases. Trimming removed 2 bases from V and 2 bases from J; junction bases left unmatched: 6. Germline CDR1 LNHNV, CDR2 YYDKDF (reference sequence). The CDR3 is 17 residues long. The CDR3 loop is CATSRRLAGTYTDTQYF. The DNA for the CDR3 is TGTGCCACCAGCAGACGACTAGCGGGGACCTACACAGATACGCAGTATTTT.

V gene TRBV28 combines with J gene TRBJ1-2; TRBD1 agrees at 8 bases. J gave up 4 bases and V 6 bases, and 7 bases lay outside the gene matches. The V gene's germline CDR1 is MDHEN and CDR2 SYDVKM. CDR3 length: 14 amino acids. CDR3 in amino acids: CASRESDRVYGYTF. The CDR3, as DNA: TGTGCCAGCAGAGAATCGGACAGGGTCTATGGCTACACCTTC.

Only a few counts were recorded for this clone. The chain employs TRBV5-8 and TRBJ1-5; 9 nucleotides match TRBD1. This CDR3 region has 18 residues. Germline CDR1 reads SGHTS; CDR2 reads YDEGEE. With 7 bases clipped from V and 0 bases from J, the junction kept 14 bases outside the gene matches. In DNA form, the CDR3 reads TGTGCCAGCTCACACGGCATCGGGACAGGGACTAGCAATCAGCCCCAGCATTTT. Amino acids: CASSHGIGTGTSNQPQHF.

CDR3 region: CASFPGQMSDTQYF. DNA of the CDR3: TGTGCCAGCTTTCCGGGACAGATGTCAGATACGCAGTATTTT. V gene TRBV18 combines with J gene TRBJ2-3; 7 bases align to TRBD1. V trimming: 7 bases; J trimming: 4 bases; junction bases outside the gene matches: 8. Germline V gene lookup returns CDR1 KGHSH and CDR2 LQKENI. The CDR3 has 14 residues.